This T cell receptor beta chain derives from a study of blood T cells in healthy people across ages. Primers used in a second PCR of about 7 to 12 cycles were a sample-barcoded 5' primer and a J-beta primer mix. Each CDR3 protein is one row after TCRdb ran MiXCR on the 5' RACE reads. The data contain about 1.6 million distinct CDR3 sequences, about 31% of them singletons. CDR3 length: 14 residues. The germline gives CDR1 DFQATT, CDR2 SNEGSKA (reference sequence). V was clipped by 6 bases and J by 5 bases; unmatched bases: 5. The V gene is TRBV20-1, the J gene TRBJ2-5; 14 bases are a match to TRBD2. Sequencing used blood. The source of this sequence is a woman in her twenties or thirties in good health. CDR3 sequence (DNA): TGCAGTGCCGGGACTAGCGGGAGAGGCGAGACCCAGTACTTC. Its protein is CSAGTSGRGETQYF.